One and the same sample provided the 20 T cell receptor beta chains below, sequenced in a study of CD8+ T cells in alopecia areata. Extraction and reverse transcription of RNA yielded cDNA as the sequencing template. Here immunoSEQ multiplex PCR was the method, and the copy in TCRdb shows in-frame clones only, minus some. The sample carries around 170,000 clones, roughly half recorded once. Treatment described: oral pan-JAK inhibitor, 5-10 mg twice daily. This specimen consisted of CD8+ T cells sorted from blood, obtained at week 52, from a patient treated with tofacitinib. The receptor source for this set is a human donor with alopecia areata.

The CDR3 DNA is TGTGCCAGCAGCTTGGTGGGGGGTACGAGAGAGACCCAGTACTTC. Translated: CASSLVGGTRETQYF. The V and J genes are TRBV5-6 and TRBJ2-5, with D possibly matching TRBD2 (6 bases). Germline CDR1 and CDR2: SGHDT and YYEEEE. V was cut by 0 bases and J by 4 bases, with 13 bases left in between. The CDR3 is 15 amino acids.

The rearrangement uses TRBV27 and TRBJ1-2; 7 nucleotides match TRBD1. Trimming took 4 bases from V and 2 from J; bases not matched to a gene: 1. The CDR3 is 13 amino acids. CDR1 and CDR2 from the germline V gene are MNHEY and SMNVEV (reference sequence). In nucleotides, the CDR3 is TGTGCCAGCAGTTGGGGACAGAACTATGGCTACACCTTC. It yields the protein CASSWGQNYGYTF.

This clone has more than one count but fewer than ten. J is TRBJ1-1 and V is TRBV5-1; 7 bases are shared with TRBD1. This CDR3 region has 14 residues. Per germline, CDR1 SGHRS and CDR2 YFSETQ. V lost 4 bases and J lost 8; bases outside the gene matches: 11. CDR3 DNA sequence: TGCGCCAGCAGCCCTACGGACAGGTCCGGGGAAGCTTTCTTT. It specifies CASSPTDRSGEAFF.

The rearrangement joins TRBV29-1 to TRBJ2-5, with 7 nucleotides matching TRBD2. The length of the CDR3 is 12 residues. V lost 7 bases, J lost 1 base, and 3 bases stayed unmatched. Germline lookup yields CDR1 SQVTM and CDR2 ANQGSEA. As DNA, the CDR3 is TGCAGCGGCAGCGGGGCCCAAGAGACCCAGTACTTC. Protein: CSGSGAQETQYF.

This chain joins TRBV7-3 and TRBJ1-1; the D gene is possibly TRBD1 (6 bases). Germline-derived CDR1 and CDR2 are SGHTA and FQGTGA. Trimming pared 1 base from V and 4 bases from J, leaving 7 bases between. The length of the CDR3 is 13 residues. CDR3 sequence: CASSLKGGTEAFF. The CDR3, as DNA: TGTGCCAGCAGCTTAAAAGGGGGCACTGAAGCTTTCTTT. The variable domain in full, completed from reference TRBV7-3 and TRBJ1-1, reads GAGVSQTPSNKVTEKGKYVELRCDPISGHTALYWYRQSLGQGPEFLIYFQGTGAADDSGLPNDRFFAVRPEGSVSTLKIQRTERGDSAVYLCASSLKGGTEAFFGQGTRLTVV.

This clone was found a few times. V gene TRBV9 combines with J gene TRBJ2-2, with a weak D call TRBD1 (6 bases). V was trimmed by 5 bases and J by 4 bases, leaving 12 bases between them. This CDR3 spans 14 amino acids. In germline, CDR1 is SGDLS, CDR2 YYNGEE. This chain's CDR3 is CASSDGQPTGELFF. The CDR3 DNA is TGTGCCAGCAGTGACGGACAGCCCACCGGGGAGCTGTTTTTT. Variable domain in full (rest from reference TRBV9 and TRBJ2-2): DSGVTQTPKHLITATGQRVTLRCSPRSGDLSVYWYQQSLDQGLQFLIQYYNGEERAKGNILERFSAQQFPDLHSELNLSSLELGDSALYFCASSDGQPTGELFFGEGSRLTVL.

The CDR3 region has the DNA TGTGCCAGCAGCGTAGTGGGTACGGGAACTGAAGCTTTCTTT. Translated: CASSVVGTGTEAFF. The rearrangement links TRBV9 to TRBJ1-1; unclear D gene. Looked up from germline, CDR1 is SGDLS and CDR2 is YYNGEE. V dropped 0 bases and J dropped 5 bases, with 11 bases sitting between them. The CDR3 spans 14 residues.

As concerns this clone: Other nucleotide sequences in the sample specify the same CDR3. The chain combines TRBV7-9 with TRBJ1-1, with D unresolved. The CDR3 has 13 amino acids. CDR1 and CDR2 from the germline V gene are SEHNR and FQNEAQ (reference sequence). The V end lost 1 base, the J end lost 1 base, and 4 bases lay between the germline ends. DNA of the CDR3: TGTGCCAGCAGCTTAGTGGCGAACACTGAAGCTTTCTTT. This sequence encodes CASSLVANTEAFF.

The chain links TRBV4-1 to TRBJ1-6, with 8 bases that match TRBD1. Germline V gene sequence: CDR1 MGHRA, CDR2 YSYEKL. V lost 1 base to trimming and J lost 6 bases; unmatched junction nucleotides: 11. CDR3 length: 18 amino acids. CDR3 amino acids: CASSQGTGGSNGNSPLHF. CDR3 nucleotide sequence: TGCGCCAGCAGCCAAGGTACAGGGGGTTCGAACGGTAATTCACCCCTCCACTTT.

The V and J genes are TRBV4-1 and TRBJ2-7; TRBD1 matches at 9 bases. V was pared by 5 bases and J by 2 bases, with 4 bases of the junction left unmatched. CDR1 and CDR2 (germline): MGHRA, YSYEKL. The CDR3 is 14 residues long. The CDR3 spells CASSEQGAAYEQYF. CDR3 bases: TGCGCCAGCAGCGAACAGGGGGCTGCCTACGAGCAGTACTTC.

This clone was counted between two and nine times. This chain links TRBV4-1 with TRBJ1-2; D gene uncertain. CDR1 and CDR2 from the germline V gene are MGHRA and YSYEKL. V was shortened by 1 base and J by 4 bases, with 7 bases between the two germline ends. This CDR3 region has 13 residues. The CDR3, as DNA: TGCGCCAGCAGCCAAGTTGGCGGCTATGGCTACACCTTC. It translates to CASSQVGGYGYTF.

This chain connects TRBV9 to TRBJ2-7; 7 bases are shared with TRBD1. This CDR3 contains 16 residues. The V gene end was trimmed by 4 bases and the J gene end by 1 base; junction bases not matched to a gene: 11. Germline values: CDR1 SGDLS, CDR2 YYNGEE. The CDR3 spells CASSPRPGQPSYEQYF. CDR3 in DNA: TGTGCCAGCAGCCCCCGCCCGGGACAGCCATCCTACGAGCAGTACTTC.

This rearrangement joins TRBV7-2 to TRBJ2-2, with D unresolved. V was clipped by 3 bases and J by 5 bases, with 7 bases between them. The CDR3 has 13 amino acids. The germline V gene encodes CDR1 SGHTA and CDR2 FQGNSA. The CDR3 region is CASSFSFTGELFF. The CDR3 nucleotides read TGTGCCAGCAGCTTCTCGTTTACCGGGGAGCTGTTTTTT.

This clone was recorded a few times. This chain joins TRBV10-3 and TRBJ1-1; possible D gene TRBD1, 6 bases. CDR3 length: 13 amino acids. CDR1 ENHRY and CDR2 SYGVKD come from the germline V gene. Trimming cost V 7 bases and J 0 bases, with 9 bases left between them. The CDR3 spells CAITGHLNTEAFF. CDR3 DNA sequence: TGTGCCATCACGGGACACCTGAACACTGAAGCTTTCTTT.

The sample holds a few counts of this clone. The CDR3 nucleotides read TGTGCCAGCAGTGATCTCGGGGGCACCGGGGAGCTGTTTTTT. It translates to CASSDLGGTGELFF. The gene calls are TRBV6-4 and TRBJ2-2; weak D call: TRBD2 (6 bases). The CDR3 is 14 residues long. The germline gives CDR1 MRHNA, CDR2 SNTAGT. Trimming pared 3 bases from V and 4 bases from J, leaving 9 bases between.

The chain is built from TRBV4-3 and TRBJ2-7, with 12 bases aligning to TRBD2. J was trimmed by 3 bases and V by 2 bases; bases with no gene match: 2. Germline V lookup: CDR1 LGHNA, CDR2 YSLEER. The CDR3 extends over 15 amino acids. CDR3 nucleotide sequence: TGCGCCAGCAGCCAAACTAGCGGGGGGTTCTACGAGCAGTACTTC. This codes for CASSQTSGGFYEQYF.

This clone was seen a few times. A read error is the likely source, as a far larger clone sits one nucleotide away. V is TRBV2 and J is TRBJ2-3; 8 bases line up with TRBD2. In germline, CDR1 is SNHLY, CDR2 FYNNEI. CDR3 length: 14 amino acids. V trimming: 5 bases; J trimming: 2 bases; junction bases outside the gene matches: 3. The CDR3 bases are TGTGCCAGCAGTTACGGGGGGGCCACAGATACGCAGTATTTT. Its translation is CASSYGGATDTQYF.

This clone was seen more than once but under ten times. CDR3: CASSFPGNEQFF. In DNA form, the CDR3 reads TGTGCCAGCAGCTTCCCAGGGAATGAGCAGTTCTTC. This chain links TRBV7-2 with TRBJ2-1; D might be TRBD1 (5 bases). The CDR3 is 12 residues long. Germline CDR1 is SGHTA and CDR2 is FQGNSA. V dropped 3 bases and J dropped 7 bases, with 7 bases sitting between them.

The chain couples TRBV5-1 to TRBJ2-7; D ambiguous. Germline V CDR1 and CDR2: SGHRS, YFSETQ. Trimming took 2 bases from V and 2 from J, leaving 14 bases between them. The CDR3 runs to 15 residues. CDR3 sequence: CASSFGSGPAYEQYF. The CDR3 DNA reads TGCGCCAGCAGCTTCGGCTCAGGCCCCGCCTACGAGCAGTACTTC.

V usage is TRBV7-3 and J usage is TRBJ2-3; D possibly uses TRBD1 or TRBD2 (5 bases each). The CDR3 is made up of 15 amino acids. The germline V gene encodes CDR1 SGHTA and CDR2 FQGTGA. Trimming removed 5 bases from V and 2 bases from J, with 14 bases in between. DNA of the CDR3: TGTGCCAGCAGCCCCCCCGGGGCCTCCACAGATACGCAGTATTTT. Encoded protein: CASSPPGASTDTQYF.